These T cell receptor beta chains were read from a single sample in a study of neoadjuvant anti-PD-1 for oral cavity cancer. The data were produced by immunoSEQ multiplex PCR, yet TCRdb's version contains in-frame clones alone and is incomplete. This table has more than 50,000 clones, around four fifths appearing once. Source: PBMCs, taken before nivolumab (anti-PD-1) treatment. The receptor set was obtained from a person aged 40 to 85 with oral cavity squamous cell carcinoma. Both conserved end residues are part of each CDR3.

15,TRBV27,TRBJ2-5,CASSHSGGGQETQYF
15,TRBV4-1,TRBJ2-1,CASSQDIAGRNEQFF
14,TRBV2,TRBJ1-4,CASSSGGSEEKLFF
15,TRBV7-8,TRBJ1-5,CASSLARGGHQPQHF
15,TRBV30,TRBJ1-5,CAWSVLGTSNQPQHF
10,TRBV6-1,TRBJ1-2,CASKGYGYTF
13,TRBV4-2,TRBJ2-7,CASSQAPEGEQYF
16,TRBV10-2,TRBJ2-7,CATTDVGDSSSYEQYF
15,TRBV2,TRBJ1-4,CASTDVLHRIEKLFF
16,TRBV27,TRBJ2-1,CASRLRGAGGFNEQFF